This T cell receptor beta chain was obtained from a study of cytomegalovirus exposure and HLA in healthy donors. Study information: Researchers found that approximately 85% of 300 to 450 genotyped donors fell within the Caucasian-associated ancestry cluster. Whole-study results and caveats: The study had only CMV serostatus as immune exposure information. Researchers catalogued roughly 170 TCR beta chains as cytomegalovirus-associated. Specificity for CMV antigens was confirmed in vitro for a few of the CMV-associated chains.

This clone has only one observation. Its antigen remains unidentified. PCR was performed using 60 Vbeta and 13 Jbeta primers. Measured with immunoSEQ multiplex PCR; TCRdb has only the in-frame clones, and not every one. This table has about 130,000 clones, approximately 84% appearing once. The germline V gene has CDR1 MDHEN and CDR2 SYDVKM. Germline trimming cut 5 bases from V and 9 bases from J; bases unmatched to any gene: 3. The CDR3 loop spans 12 amino acids. The TCR originated in a woman between 40 and 50 years old in good health and CMV-seronegative. The chain couples TRBV28 to TRBJ2-2; 7 bases fit TRBD2. Sequenced sample: PBMCs. The CDR3 reads CASSPGGRELFF. The DNA for the CDR3 is TGTGCCAGCAGTCCGGGGGGTAGGGAGCTGTTTTTT.